This TCR beta chain was identified during a study of CD8 T cells in ankylosing spondylitis. TCRdb reanalysed the 5' RACE reads using MiXCR and keeps one entry per CDR3 protein. The table has some 140,000 distinct CDR3 sequences, 17% seen once; the top ten hold 30% to 35%. As to this clonotype: What it recognizes is unknown.

Study-wide results and caveats: Typical of ankylosing spondylitis blood, it appeared, was a TCR beta motif of eight highly homologous variants.

Trimming took off 3 bases at V and 6 bases at J, with 22 bases between the two ends. Per the germline V gene, CDR1 is SGHRS and CDR2 is YFSETQ. The CDR3 covers 16 residues. The chain carries TRBV5-1 and TRBJ2-7; either TRBD1 or TRBD2 may supply D (5 bases each). The TCR sequence derives from a male donor with ankylosing spondylitis. The specimen sequenced was blood, either unsorted or a sorted T cell fraction (not recorded which). The CDR3 coding sequence is TGCGCCAGCAGCTCCGGGACGGCCTCTGGGGTTGGCGAGCAGTACTTC. Its protein is CASSSGTASGVGEQYF.